This TCR beta chain was sequenced for a study of T cell responses to AZD1222 COVID-19 vaccine. Profiling relied on immunoSEQ multiplex PCR, and the TCRdb table lists in-frame clones only, not all of them. There are 55,000 to 90,000 clones in the sample; 82% occur only once, and about 5.6% lies in the top ten. Germline lookup yields CDR1 MNHEY and CDR2 SVGAGI. CDR3 length equals 13 residues. The ends were cut back, 6 bases at V and 11 bases at J, with 17 bases in the middle. The TCR was taken from an adult in good health. This chain connects TRBV6-5 to TRBJ1-5, with D maybe TRBD1 (5 bases). The source material was peripheral blood, sampled on day 0 of AZD1222 vaccination. The CDR3 spells CASSLGLLLAQHF. The CDR3 bases are TGTGCCAGCAGCCTGGGACTTCTACTGGCCCAGCATTTT.